This entry describes one T cell receptor (beta chain). Antigen specificity is unknown. The CDR3 sequence is 15 residues long. The V end lost 4 bases, the J end lost 6 bases, and 16 bases lay between the germline ends. From germline, CDR1 is SGHRS and CDR2 YFSETQ. The data were obtained in a study of tumor-infiltrating lymphocytes in localized non-small cell lung cancer. About the study: The cohort mixed smokers and never-smokers, several histologies, and some post-neoadjuvant-chemotherapy samples. Each patient gave resected tumor and non-adjacent uninvolved lung tissue. Notes on the study in general: Technical variation could not be separated from intratumor heterogeneity here. Not all patients were TCR sequenced, owing to tissue quantity.

The assay was immunoSEQ multiplex PCR, and TCRdb's table has in-frame clones only and misses some. The table records about 12,000 clones, approximately 80% of them present only once. The specimen sequenced was lung tumor tissue. The chain links TRBV5-1 to TRBJ1-4; TRBD1 is a possible D gene (6 bases). The source of this sequence is a human donor with non-small cell lung cancer. CDR3 region: CASSLIRGRDEKLFF. The CDR3 bases are TGCGCCAGCAGCCTCATCAGGGGTCGAGATGAAAAACTGTTTTTT.